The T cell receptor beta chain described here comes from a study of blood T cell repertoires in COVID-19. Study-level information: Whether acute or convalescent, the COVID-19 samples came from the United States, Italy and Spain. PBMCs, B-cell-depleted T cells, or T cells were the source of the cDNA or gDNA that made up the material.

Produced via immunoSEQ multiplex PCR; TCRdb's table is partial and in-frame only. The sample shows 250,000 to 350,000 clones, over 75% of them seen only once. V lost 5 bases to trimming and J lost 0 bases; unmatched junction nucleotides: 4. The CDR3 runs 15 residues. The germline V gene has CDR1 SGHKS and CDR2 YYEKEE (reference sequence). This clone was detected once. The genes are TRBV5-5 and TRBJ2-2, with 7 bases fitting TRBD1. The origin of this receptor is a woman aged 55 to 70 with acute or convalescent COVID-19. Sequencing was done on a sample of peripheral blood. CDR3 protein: CASSPGQTNTGELFF. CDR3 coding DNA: TGTGCCAGCAGTCCGGGACAGACGAACACCGGGGAGCTGTTTTTT. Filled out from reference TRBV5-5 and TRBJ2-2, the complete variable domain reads DAGVTQSPTHLIKTRGQQVTLRCSPISGHKSVSWYQQVLGQGPQFIFQYYEKEERGRGNFPDRFSARQFPNYSSELNVNALLLGDSALYLCASSPGQTNTGELFFGEGSRLTVL.